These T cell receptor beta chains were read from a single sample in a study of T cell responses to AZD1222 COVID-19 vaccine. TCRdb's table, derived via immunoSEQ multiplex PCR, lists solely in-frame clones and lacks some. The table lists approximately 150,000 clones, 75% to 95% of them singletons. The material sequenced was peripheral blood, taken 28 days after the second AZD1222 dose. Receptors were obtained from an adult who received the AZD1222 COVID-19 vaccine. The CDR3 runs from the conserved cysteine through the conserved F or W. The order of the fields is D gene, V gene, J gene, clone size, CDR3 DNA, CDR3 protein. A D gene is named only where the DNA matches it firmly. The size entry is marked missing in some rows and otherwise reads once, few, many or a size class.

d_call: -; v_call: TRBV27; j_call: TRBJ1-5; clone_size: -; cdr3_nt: TGTGCCAGCTTACCTACATTTAGCAATCAGCCCCAGCATTTT; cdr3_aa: CASLPTFSNQPQHF
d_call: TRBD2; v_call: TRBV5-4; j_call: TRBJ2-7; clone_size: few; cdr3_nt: TGTGCCAGCAGCTTGGCTAGCGGGGGCTACGAGCAGTACTTC; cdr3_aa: CASSLASGGYEQYF
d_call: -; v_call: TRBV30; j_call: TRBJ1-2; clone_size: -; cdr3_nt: TGTGCCAGGGGAGCTAACTATGGCTACACCTTC; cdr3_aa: CARGANYGYTF
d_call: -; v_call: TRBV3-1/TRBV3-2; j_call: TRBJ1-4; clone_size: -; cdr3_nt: TGTGCCAGCAGCCAAGGGGTGATAACTAATGAAAAACTGTTTTTT; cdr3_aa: CASSQGVITNEKLFF
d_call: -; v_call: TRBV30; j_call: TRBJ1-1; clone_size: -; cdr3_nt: TGTGCCTGGAAAGGCGATACCGGTTACAGCCACACTGAAGCTTTCTTT; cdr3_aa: CAWKGDTGYSHTEAFF
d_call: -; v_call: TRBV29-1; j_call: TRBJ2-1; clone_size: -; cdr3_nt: TGCAGCGTTGAAGGAGCCACCAATGAGCAGTTCTTC; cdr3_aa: CSVEGATNEQFF
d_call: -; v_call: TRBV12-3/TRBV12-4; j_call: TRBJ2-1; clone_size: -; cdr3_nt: TGTGCCACCTCCTCCTACAATGAGCAGTTCTTC; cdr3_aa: CATSSYNEQFF
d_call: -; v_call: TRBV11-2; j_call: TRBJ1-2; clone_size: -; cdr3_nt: TGTGCCAGCAGCCCAGACGGGAATAACTATGGCTACACCTTC; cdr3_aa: CASSPDGNNYGYTF
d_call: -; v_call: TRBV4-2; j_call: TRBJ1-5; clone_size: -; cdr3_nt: TGTGCCAGCAGCCAAGACAGCAATCAGCCCCAGCATTTT; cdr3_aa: CASSQDSNQPQHF
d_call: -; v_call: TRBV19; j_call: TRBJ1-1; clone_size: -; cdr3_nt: TGTGCCAGTAGTATCGGGACGGGGAACACTGAAGCTTTCTTT; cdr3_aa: CASSIGTGNTEAFF
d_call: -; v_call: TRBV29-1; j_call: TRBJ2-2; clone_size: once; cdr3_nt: TGCAGCGTTGAAAGTACATTCAGGGTCGGGGAGCTGTTTTTT; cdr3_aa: CSVESTFRVGELFF
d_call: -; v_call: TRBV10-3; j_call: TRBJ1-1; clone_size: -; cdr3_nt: TGTGCCATCCGAGTGAACACTGAAGCTTTCTTT; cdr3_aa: CAIRVNTEAFF
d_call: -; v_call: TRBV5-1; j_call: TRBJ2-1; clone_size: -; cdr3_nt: TGCGCCAGCAGCCTCGAAGGGGATGAGCAGTTCTTC; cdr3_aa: CASSLEGDEQFF
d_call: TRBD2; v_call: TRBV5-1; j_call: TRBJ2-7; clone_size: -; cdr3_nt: TGCGCCAGCAGCTTGGAGGGGGTTAGGCTAGCGGGCGTCTACGAGCAGTACTTC; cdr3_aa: CASSLEGVRLAGVYEQYF
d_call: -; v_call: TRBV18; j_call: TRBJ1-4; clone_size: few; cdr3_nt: TGTGCCAGCTCACTAGACAGTTACGGGTATGAAAAACTGTTTTTT; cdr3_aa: CASSLDSYGYEKLFF
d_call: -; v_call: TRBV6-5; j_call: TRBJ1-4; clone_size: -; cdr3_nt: TGTGCCAGCAGGGCCCCAGGGGTTACTAATGAAAAACTGTTTTTT; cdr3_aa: CASRAPGVTNEKLFF
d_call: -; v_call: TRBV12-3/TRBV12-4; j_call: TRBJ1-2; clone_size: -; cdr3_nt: TGTGCCAGCACCCCGGGACCGCTGTATGGCTACACCTTC; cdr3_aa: CASTPGPLYGYTF
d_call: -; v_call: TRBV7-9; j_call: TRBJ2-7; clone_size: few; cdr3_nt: TGTGCCAGCACCTCCCCTTACGGGGGCGATTACGAGCAGTACTTC; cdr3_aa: CASTSPYGGDYEQYF
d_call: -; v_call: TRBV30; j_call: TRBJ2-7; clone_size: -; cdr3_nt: TGTGCCTGGAGGGCACAGGGAGAGTACGAGCAGTACTTC; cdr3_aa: CAWRAQGEYEQYF
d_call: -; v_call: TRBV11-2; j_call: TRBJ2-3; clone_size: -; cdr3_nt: TGTGCCAGCAGCCCAAGGGGGGATACGCAGTATTTT; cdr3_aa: CASSPRGDTQYF
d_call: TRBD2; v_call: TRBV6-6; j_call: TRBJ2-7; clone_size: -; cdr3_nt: TGTGCCAGCAGTTGGGGACTAGCGCCATCCTACGAGCAGTACTTC; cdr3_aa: CASSWGLAPSYEQYF
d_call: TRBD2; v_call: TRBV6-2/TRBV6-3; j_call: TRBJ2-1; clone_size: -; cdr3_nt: TGTGCCAGCAGGCCTAGCGGGAGAACATATGAGCAGTTCTTC; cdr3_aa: CASRPSGRTYEQFF
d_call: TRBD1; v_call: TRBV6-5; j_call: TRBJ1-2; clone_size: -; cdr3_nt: TGTGCCAGCAGATTATCAGGGGGCGCGGATGGCTACACCTTC; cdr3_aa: CASRLSGGADGYTF
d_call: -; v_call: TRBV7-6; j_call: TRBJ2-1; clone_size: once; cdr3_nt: TGTGCCAGCAGCTTTAGCACAGGAAATGAGCAGTTCTTC; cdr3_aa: CASSFSTGNEQFF
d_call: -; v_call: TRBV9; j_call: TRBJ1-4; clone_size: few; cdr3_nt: TGTGCCAGCAGTCCCGACCCCAGGGGCGGGTGGGAAAAACTGTTTTTT; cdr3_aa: CASSPDPRGGWEKLFF
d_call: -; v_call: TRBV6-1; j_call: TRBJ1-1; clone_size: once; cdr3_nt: TGTGCCAGCAGTGAGTTGGTTGGGCTCGACACTGAAGCTTTCTTT; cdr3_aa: CASSELVGLDTEAFF
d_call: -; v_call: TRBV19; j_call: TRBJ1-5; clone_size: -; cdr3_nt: TGTGCCAGTAGTCCAGACAGTCAGGTTCCGCCCCAGCATTTT; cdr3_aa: CASSPDSQVPPQHF
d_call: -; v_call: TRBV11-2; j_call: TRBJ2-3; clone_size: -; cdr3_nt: TGTGCCAGCAGCGATACAGGAGCTAGCACAGATACGCAGTATTTT; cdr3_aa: CASSDTGASTDTQYF
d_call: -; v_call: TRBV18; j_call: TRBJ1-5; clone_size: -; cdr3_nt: TGTGCCAGCTCACCACCACCGAGATACAATCAGCCCCAGCATTTT; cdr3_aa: CASSPPPRYNQPQHF
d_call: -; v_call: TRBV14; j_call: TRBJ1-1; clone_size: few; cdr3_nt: TGTGCCAGCAGCCAGTGCAGGGTCACTGAAGCTTTCTTT; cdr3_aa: CASSQCRVTEAFF
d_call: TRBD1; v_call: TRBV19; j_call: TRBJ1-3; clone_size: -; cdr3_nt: TGTGCCAGTAGTAGATGGGGACAGGGCGTCTCTGGAAACACCATATATTTT; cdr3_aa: CASSRWGQGVSGNTIYF
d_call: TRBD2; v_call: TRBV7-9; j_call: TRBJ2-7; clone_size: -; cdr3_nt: TGTGCCAGCAGCTTAGTTGGGACTAGCGGGCTGAGCTCCTACGAGCAGTACTTC; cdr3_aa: CASSLVGTSGLSSYEQYF
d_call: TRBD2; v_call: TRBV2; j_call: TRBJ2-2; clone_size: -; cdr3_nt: TGTGCCAGCAGTATAGCGGGAGGTCAATCCGGGAGCGAGCTGTTTTTT; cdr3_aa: CASSIAGGQSGSELFF
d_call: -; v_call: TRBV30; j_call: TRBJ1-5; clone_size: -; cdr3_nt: TGTGCCTGGAGCGGAAGAACAGGGTATAGCAATCAGCCCCAGCATTTT; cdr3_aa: CAWSGRTGYSNQPQHF
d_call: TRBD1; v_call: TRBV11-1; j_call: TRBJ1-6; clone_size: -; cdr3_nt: TGTGCCAGCAGCCGGGACAGGGTGAATTCACCCCTCCACTTT; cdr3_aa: CASSRDRVNSPLHF
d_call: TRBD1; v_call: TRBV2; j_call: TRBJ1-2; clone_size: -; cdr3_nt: TGTGCCAGAGGACAGGAAGCTAACTATGGCTACACCTTC; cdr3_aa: CARGQEANYGYTF
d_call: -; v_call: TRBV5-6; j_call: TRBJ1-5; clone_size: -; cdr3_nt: TGTGCCAGCAGCTCGGTGGAGACCACAGGGATAGGTCAGCCCCAGCATTTT; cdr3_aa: CASSSVETTGIGQPQHF
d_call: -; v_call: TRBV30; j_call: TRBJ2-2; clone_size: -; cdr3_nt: TGTGCCTGGGGAACTTACGCCAACACCGGGGAGCTGTTTTTT; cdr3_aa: CAWGTYANTGELFF
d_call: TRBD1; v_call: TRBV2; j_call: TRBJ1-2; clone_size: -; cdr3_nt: TGTGCCAGCAGTTCCCAGACAGGGGTTATAGGCTACACCTTC; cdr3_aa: CASSSQTGVIGYTF
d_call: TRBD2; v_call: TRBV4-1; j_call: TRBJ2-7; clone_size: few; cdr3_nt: TGCGCCAGCAGTTTAGGACTAGCTCGGGCCTACGAGCAGTACTTC; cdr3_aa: CASSLGLARAYEQYF
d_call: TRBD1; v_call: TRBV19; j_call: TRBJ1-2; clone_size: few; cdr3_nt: TGTGCCAGTAGTGTCGACAGGGGTCTCTATGGCTACACCTTC; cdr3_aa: CASSVDRGLYGYTF
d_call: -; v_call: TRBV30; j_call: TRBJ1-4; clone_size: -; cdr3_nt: TGTGCCTGGAGTGAAGCGGCTGGTGAAAAACTGTTTTTT; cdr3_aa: CAWSEAAGEKLFF
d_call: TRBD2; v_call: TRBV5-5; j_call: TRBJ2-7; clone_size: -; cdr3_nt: TGTGCCAGCAGCTTGGGAAAGGGGACTAACCACGAGCAGTACTTC; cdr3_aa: CASSLGKGTNHEQYF
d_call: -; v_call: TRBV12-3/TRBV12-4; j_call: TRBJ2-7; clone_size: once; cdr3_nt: TGTGCCAGCAGTTTAATTGTCTACGAGCAGTACTTC; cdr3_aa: CASSLIVYEQYF
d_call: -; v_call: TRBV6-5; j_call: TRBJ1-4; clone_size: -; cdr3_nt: TGTGCCAGCAGGCCTACGGGACACTACGAAAAACTGTTTTTT; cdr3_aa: CASRPTGHYEKLFF
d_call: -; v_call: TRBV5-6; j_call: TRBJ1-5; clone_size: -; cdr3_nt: TGTGCCAGCAGCTTGGCTGGGGGCAATCAGCCCCAGCATTTT; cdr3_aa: CASSLAGGNQPQHF